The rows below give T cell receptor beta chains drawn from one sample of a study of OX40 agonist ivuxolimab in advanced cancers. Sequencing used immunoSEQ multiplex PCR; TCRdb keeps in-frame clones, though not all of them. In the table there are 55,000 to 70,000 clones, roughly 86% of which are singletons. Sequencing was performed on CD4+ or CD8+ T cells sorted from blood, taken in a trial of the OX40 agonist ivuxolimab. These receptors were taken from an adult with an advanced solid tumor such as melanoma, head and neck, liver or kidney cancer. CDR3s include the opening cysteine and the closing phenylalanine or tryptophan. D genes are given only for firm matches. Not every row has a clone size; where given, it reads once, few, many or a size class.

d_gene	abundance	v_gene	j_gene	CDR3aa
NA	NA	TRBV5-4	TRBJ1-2	CASSSAGTYGYTF
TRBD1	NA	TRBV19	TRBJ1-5	CASTRTGALITPQHF
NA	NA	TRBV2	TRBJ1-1	CASSDYRVSTEAFF
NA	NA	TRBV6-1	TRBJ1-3	CASSEPAGLSGNTIYF
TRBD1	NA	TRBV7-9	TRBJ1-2	CASSFRQGNYGYTF
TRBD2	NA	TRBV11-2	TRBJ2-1	CASSRGTSGNEQFF
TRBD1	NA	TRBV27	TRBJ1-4	CASSFSFGTGIEKLFF
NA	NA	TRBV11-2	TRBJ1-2	CASSLDGLYGYTF
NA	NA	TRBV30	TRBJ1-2	CAWSVLWDPANYGYTF
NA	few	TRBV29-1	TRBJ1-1	CSVEDPGTEAFF
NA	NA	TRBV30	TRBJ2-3	CAWSVIYGDPGNF
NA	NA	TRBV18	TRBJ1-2	CASSIAQMGGYTF
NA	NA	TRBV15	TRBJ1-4	CATSQQGNEKLFF
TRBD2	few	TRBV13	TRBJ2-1	CASSLGGLARHNEQFF
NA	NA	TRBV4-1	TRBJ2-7	CASSQDTRGSRSSEQYF
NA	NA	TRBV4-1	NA	CASSQATSRPYEQYF
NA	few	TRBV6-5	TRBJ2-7	CASRGVYEQYF
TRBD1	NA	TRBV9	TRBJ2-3	CASSVSRDRVSDTQYF
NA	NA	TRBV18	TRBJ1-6	CASSPGISPLHF
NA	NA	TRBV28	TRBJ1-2	CASSAANYGYTF
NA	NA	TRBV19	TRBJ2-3	CASKGLARSPSTDTQYF
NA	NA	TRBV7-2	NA	CASSSSGRSSYEQYF
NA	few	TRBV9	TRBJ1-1	CASSARGRGNTEAFF
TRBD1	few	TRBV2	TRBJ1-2	CAGGGTDYGYTF
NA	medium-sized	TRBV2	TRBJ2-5	CASKTDGETQYF
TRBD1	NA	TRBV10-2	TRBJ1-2	CASSGSLTGGTGYTF
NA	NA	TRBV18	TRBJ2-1	CASSHQESEQFF
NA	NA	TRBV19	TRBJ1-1	CASSLEGRTEAFF
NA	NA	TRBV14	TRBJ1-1	CASSSREVTEAFF
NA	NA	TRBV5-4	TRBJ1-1	CANSVDSHTEAFF
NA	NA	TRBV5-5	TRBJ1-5	CASSFFSGGGYSNQPQHF
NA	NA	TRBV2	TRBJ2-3	CASSGFGLVTDTQYF
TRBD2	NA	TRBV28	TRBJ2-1	CASSWGGLAGFNEQFF
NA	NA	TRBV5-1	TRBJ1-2	CASSKDSFYGYTF
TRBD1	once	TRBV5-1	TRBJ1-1	CASSFDRGGAFF
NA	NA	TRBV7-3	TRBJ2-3	CASTLRGGPYRGRTDTQYF
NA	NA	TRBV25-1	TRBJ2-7	CASSAEGRRYEQYF